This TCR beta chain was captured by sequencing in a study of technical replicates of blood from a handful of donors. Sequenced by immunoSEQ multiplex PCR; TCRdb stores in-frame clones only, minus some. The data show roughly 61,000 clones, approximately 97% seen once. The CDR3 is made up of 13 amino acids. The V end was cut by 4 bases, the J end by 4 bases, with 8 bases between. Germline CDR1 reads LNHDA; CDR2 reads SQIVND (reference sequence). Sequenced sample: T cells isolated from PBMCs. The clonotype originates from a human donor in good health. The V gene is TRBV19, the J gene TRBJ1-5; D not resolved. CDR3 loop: CASSRAGNQPQHF. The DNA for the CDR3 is TGTGCCAGTAGTAGGGCGGGGAATCAGCCCCAGCATTTT.